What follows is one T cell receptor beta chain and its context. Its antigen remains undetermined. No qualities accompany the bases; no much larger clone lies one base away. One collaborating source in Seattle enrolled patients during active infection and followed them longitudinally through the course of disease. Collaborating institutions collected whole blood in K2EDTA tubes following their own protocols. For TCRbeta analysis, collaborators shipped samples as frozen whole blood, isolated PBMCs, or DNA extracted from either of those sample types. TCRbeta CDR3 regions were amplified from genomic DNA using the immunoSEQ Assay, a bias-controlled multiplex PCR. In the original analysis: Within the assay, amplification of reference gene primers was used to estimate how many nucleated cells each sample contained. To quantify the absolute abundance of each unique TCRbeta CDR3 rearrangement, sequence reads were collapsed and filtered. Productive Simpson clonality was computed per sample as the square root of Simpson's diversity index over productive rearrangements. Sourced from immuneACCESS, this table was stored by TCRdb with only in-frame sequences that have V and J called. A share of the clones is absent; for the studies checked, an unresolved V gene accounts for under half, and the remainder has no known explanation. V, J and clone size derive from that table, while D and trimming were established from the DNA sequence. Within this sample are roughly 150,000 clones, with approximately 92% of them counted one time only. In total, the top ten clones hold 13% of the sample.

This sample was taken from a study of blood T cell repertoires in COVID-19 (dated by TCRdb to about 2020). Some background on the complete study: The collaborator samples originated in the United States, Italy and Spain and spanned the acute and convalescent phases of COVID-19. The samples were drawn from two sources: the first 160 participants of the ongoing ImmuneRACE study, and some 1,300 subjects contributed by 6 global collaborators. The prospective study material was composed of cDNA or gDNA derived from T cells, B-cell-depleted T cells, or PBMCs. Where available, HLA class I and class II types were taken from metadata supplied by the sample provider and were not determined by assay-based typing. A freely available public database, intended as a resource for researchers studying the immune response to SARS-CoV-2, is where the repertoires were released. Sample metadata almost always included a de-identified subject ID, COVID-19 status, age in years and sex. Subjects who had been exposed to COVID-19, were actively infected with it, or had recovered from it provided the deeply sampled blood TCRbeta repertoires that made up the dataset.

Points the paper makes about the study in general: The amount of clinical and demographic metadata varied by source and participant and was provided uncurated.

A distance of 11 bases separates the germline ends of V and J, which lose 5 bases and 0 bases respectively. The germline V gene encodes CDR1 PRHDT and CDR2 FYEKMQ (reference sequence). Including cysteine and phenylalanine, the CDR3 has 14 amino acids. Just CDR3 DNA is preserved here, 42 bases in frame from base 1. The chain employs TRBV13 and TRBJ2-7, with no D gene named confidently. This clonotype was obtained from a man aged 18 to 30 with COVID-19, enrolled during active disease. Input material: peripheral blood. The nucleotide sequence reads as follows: TGTGCCAGCAGCCCCGGTAAGAGCTCCTACGAGCAGTACTTC. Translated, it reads CASSPGKSSYEQYF. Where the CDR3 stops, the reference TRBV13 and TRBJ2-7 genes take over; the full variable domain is AAGVIQSPRHLIKEKRETATLKCYPIPRHDTVYWYQQGPGQDPQFLISFYEKMQSDKGSIPDRFSAQQFSDYHSELNMSSLELGDSALYFCASSPGKSSYEQYFGPGTRLTVT.